The present entry profiles one T cell receptor (beta chain) with its context. This record belongs to a study of blood T cells in healthy people across ages. A sample-barcoded 5' primer and a J-beta primer mix were used in a second PCR of about 6 to 11 cycles. Using its own MiXCR run on the 5' RACE reads, TCRdb lists one record per CDR3 protein. The table has around 790,000 distinct CDR3 sequences, 44% seen once. The length of the CDR3 is 15 residues. Per the germline V gene, CDR1 is SGHVS and CDR2 is FQNEAQ. This TCR was sampled from a man in his 60s in good health. Material for sequencing was blood. J is TRBJ2-7 and V is TRBV7-8; D might be TRBD2 (5 bases). The DNA matches TRBJ2-5 better at its end, which makes the J call doubtful. The CDR3 sequence is CASSLGVGPGETQYF. The DNA for the CDR3 is TGTGCCAGCAGCTTAGGGGTCGGTCCGGGGGAGACCCAGTACTTC.